This T cell receptor (beta chain) is drawn from a study of early T cells in non-severe SARS-CoV-2 infection. Across the whole study: Sequenced bulk RNA came from whole blood that was unsorted, and chains were unpaired.

Unique molecular identifiers were attached to individual cDNA molecules. MiXCR was run by TCRdb on the 5' RACE reads, yielding one entry per CDR3 protein. This table holds around 63,000 distinct CDR3 sequences, 10% to 15% found once. Study-level points and caveats: Sequences matched to VDJdb favored anti-spike CD8 responses, while private and CD4 specificities were missed.

Germline-derived CDR1 and CDR2 are SGHNT and YYREEE (reference sequence). The trim removed 2 bases at V and 10 bases at J, leaving 6 bases unmatched. The CDR3 has 15 residues. About this clonotype itself: The target antigen is unknown.

The chain joins TRBV5-4 to TRBJ1-6, with 10 bases matching TRBD1. The receptor comes from an adult who was a healthcare worker with PCR-confirmed SARS-CoV-2 infection or an uninfected control (not recorded which). Sequences were obtained from whole blood. CDR3 in DNA: TGTGCCAGCAGCTTAACCGGGACAGGGGACTCACCCCTCCACTTT. Protein product: CASSLTGTGDSPLHF.